This paragraph covers one TCR beta chain sequence. This record belongs to a study of blood T cell repertoires in COVID-19. Study summary: The study drew acute and convalescent COVID-19 samples from the United States, Italy and Spain. T cells, B-cell-depleted T cells, or PBMCs provided the cDNA or gDNA that served as material.

Enrolment of Seattle patients took place during active infection, and they were followed longitudinally. This CDR3 has 15 residues. The germline CDR1 and CDR2 sequences are MDHEN and SYDVKM. V was clipped by 6 bases and J by 3 bases; unmatched bases: 10. Original handling: Estimation of nucleated cell counts relied on the amplification of reference gene primers. The table came from immunoSEQ multiplex PCR; TCRdb's copy has only in-frame clones and leaves some out. D and trimming were read from the DNA, whereas the V and J calls and clone size are those reported in that table. This sample carries 150,000 or so clones, roughly 77% of them seen once, and the ten largest clones take less than 5%.

The sample taken for sequencing was peripheral blood. The sequence derives from a woman aged 70-85 years with COVID-19, enrolled during active disease. The chain couples TRBV28 to TRBJ1-2; 7 bases are a match to TRBD1. The CDR3 region is CASSRHRGGDYGYTF. CDR3 in DNA: TGTGCCAGCAGCCGTCACAGGGGAGGAGACTATGGCTACACCTTC.